The 19 T cell receptor beta chains below all came from one sample that was sequenced in a study of blood T cell repertoires in COVID-19. Here immunoSEQ multiplex PCR was the method, and the copy in TCRdb shows in-frame clones only, minus some. The table records around 200,000 clones, approximately 79% of them present only once. The sample taken for sequencing was peripheral blood. These receptors all come from a man aged 45-60 years who had recovered from COVID-19.

The V gene is TRBV12-5, the J gene TRBJ1-1; D is uncertain. Germline CDR1 and CDR2: LGHNT and FRNRAP. The CDR3 is 13 residues long. Trimming pared 3 bases from V and 4 bases from J, leaving 9 bases between. The DNA of the CDR3 is TGTGCTAGTGGTTTTATGGAGGGCACTGAAGCTTTCTTT. This translates into CASGFMEGTEAFF.

The V call is TRBV20-1, the J call TRBJ1-3; 8 positions match TRBD1. The CDR3 loop spans 14 amino acids. Germline CDR1 and CDR2: DFQATT and SNEGSKA (reference sequence). After removal of 3 bases from V and 0 bases from J, the junction contained 1 base not matched to a gene. The CDR3 sequence: CSASDRGSGNTIYF. Here the CDR3 DNA reads TGCAGTGCTAGTGACAGGGGCTCTGGAAACACCATATATTTT.

This clone was picked up one time. The V call is TRBV29-1, the J call TRBJ2-7; TRBD1 matches at 8 bases. Germline V gives CDR1 SQVTM, CDR2 ANQGSEA. V was pared by 4 bases and J by 2 bases, with 4 bases of the junction left unmatched. CDR3 size: 13 residues. DNA for the CDR3: TGCAGCGTTGCAGGGACAGGAGCCTACGAGCAGTACTTC. Translated, it gives CSVAGTGAYEQYF.

The V gene is TRBV19, the J gene TRBJ2-5, with 7 nucleotides matching TRBD1. The CDR3 runs to 16 residues. The V gene end was trimmed by 1 base and the J gene end by 1 base; junction bases not matched to a gene: 6. Germline-derived CDR1 and CDR2 are LNHDA and SQIVND (reference sequence). The CDR3 loop is CASSIGATGVQETQYF. For the CDR3, the DNA is TGTGCCAGTAGTATAGGAGCCACAGGGGTCCAAGAGACCCAGTACTTC.

On this clone itself: The junction does not match germline at one end; this may be a read error. The rearrangement links TRBV7-2 to TRBJ2-5; D unresolved. Per the germline V gene, CDR1 is SGHTA and CDR2 is FQGNSA. The CDR3 runs to 13 residues. The chain's CDR3 is CASSLGSREAQYF. The CDR3 region has the DNA TGTGCCAGCAGCTTAGGCTCCAGAGAGGCCCAGTACTTC.

The chain links TRBV19 to TRBJ2-7, with D perhaps TRBD1 (5 bases). Germline lookup yields CDR1 LNHDA and CDR2 SQIVND (reference sequence). Trimming pared 1 base from V and 8 bases from J, leaving 15 bases between. The CDR3 has 14 residues. The CDR3 protein is CASSIGLAGPKQYF. CDR3 nucleotides: TGTGCCAGTAGTATAGGATTGGCAGGGCCCAAGCAGTACTTC. The variable domain in full, completed from reference TRBV19 and TRBJ2-7, reads DGGITQSPKYLFRKEGQNVTLSCEQNLNHDAMYWYRQDPGQGLRLIYYSQIVNDFQKGDIAEGYSVSREKKESFPLTVTSAQKNPTAFYLCASSIGLAGPKQYFGPGTRLTVT.

V is TRBV20-1 and J is TRBJ2-7; D gene uncertain. V gave up 1 base and J gave up 2 bases, with 3 bases separating them. The CDR3 spans 11 residues. In germline, CDR1 is DFQATT, CDR2 SNEGSKA (reference sequence). The CDR3 here is CSARGAYEQYF. The CDR3 DNA is TGCAGTGCTAGAGGAGCCTACGAGCAGTACTTC.

J is TRBJ2-7 and V is TRBV19; D possibly corresponds to TRBD2 (5 bases). The CDR3 covers 15 residues. CDR1 and CDR2 from the germline V gene are LNHDA and SQIVND (reference sequence). Trimming took 7 bases from V and 2 from J, leaving 18 bases between them. The CDR3 is CASTASSIPPYEQYF. CDR3 nucleotides: TGTGCCAGTACGGCTAGCTCAATCCCCCCCTACGAGCAGTACTTC.

This clone was observed a single time. The chain has TRBV10-3 and TRBJ2-5, with 10 bases that match TRBD2. This CDR3 is 14 amino acids long. Germline V CDR1 and CDR2: ENHRY, SYGVKD. The ends lost 4 bases at V and 4 bases at J; junction bases unmatched: 3. CDR3 in amino acids: CAISVSSGGETQYF. CDR3 DNA: TGTGCCATCAGTGTATCTAGCGGGGGAGAGACCCAGTACTTC.

V is TRBV6-1 and J is TRBJ2-1; TRBD2 matches 13 bases. V gave up 2 bases and J gave up 1 base; unmatched junction bases: 8. In germline, CDR1 is MNHNS, CDR2 SASEGT. The CDR3 runs 19 residues. The DNA of the CDR3 is TGTGCCAGCAGTGAAATTGCGGGACTAGCGGGACTTTCCTACAATGAGCAGTTCTTC. Translated: CASSEIAGLAGLSYNEQFF.

The V call is TRBV5-1, the J call TRBJ1-1; tentatively, D is TRBD1 (5 bases). CDR3 length equals 14 residues. The V gene's germline CDR1 is SGHRS and CDR2 YFSETQ. Deletions cut 1 base from V and 4 bases from J, with 11 bases between. CDR3 DNA: TGCGCCAGCAGCTTGACCCAGGGTCCCACTGAAGCTTTCTTT. The encoded protein is CASSLTQGPTEAFF.

The chain combines TRBV3-1 (or the pseudogene TRBV3-2) with TRBJ1-5; D not certain. Germline V gene lookup returns CDR1 LGHDT and CDR2 YNNKEL (reference sequence). The V end was cut by 0 bases, the J end by 4 bases, with 4 bases between. The CDR3 covers 13 residues. CDR3 sequence: CASSQDPNQPQHF. CDR3 DNA sequence: TGTGCCAGCAGCCAAGACCCTAATCAGCCCCAGCATTTT.

V gene TRBV28 combines with J gene TRBJ1-2; 7 bases line up with TRBD1. There are 13 residues in the CDR3. Germline CDR1 and CDR2: MDHEN and SYDVKM. V shed 3 bases, J shed 8 bases, and the junction held 6 bases outside the gene matches. CDR3 residues: CASSLKGAQGYTF. CDR3 nucleotide sequence: TGTGCCAGCAGTTTGAAGGGGGCGCAGGGCTACACCTTC.

The chain is built from TRBV2 and TRBJ1-4; 7 bases map to TRBD1. J was trimmed by 7 bases and V by 9 bases; bases with no gene match: 17. The CDR3 runs to 16 residues. The germline gives CDR1 SNHLY, CDR2 FYNNEI. CDR3: CARGYRHLRTGEKLFF. The CDR3 region has the DNA TGTGCCAGAGGCTACCGGCACCTAAGGACAGGTGAAAAACTGTTTTTT.

CDR3 in amino acids: CASSLSTELFF. The CDR3 DNA is TGTGCCAGCAGTCTGAGCACGGAACTGTTTTTT. The V gene is TRBV7-9, the J gene TRBJ1-4; no clear D. The CDR3 loop spans 11 amino acids. The ends were cut back, 6 bases at V and 12 bases at J, with 11 bases in the middle. Germline loops: CDR1 SEHNR, CDR2 FQNEAQ (reference sequence).

This clone has a single count. The V and J genes are TRBV3-1 (or the pseudogene TRBV3-2) and TRBJ2-7, with 11 bases identical to TRBD2. The length of the CDR3 is 15 residues. Germline CDR1 reads LGHDT; CDR2 reads YNNKEL (reference sequence). V lost 0 bases to trimming and J lost 4 bases; unmatched junction nucleotides: 2. CDR3 nucleotides: TGTGCCAGCAGCCAAGAACTAGCGGGAGTTTACGAGCAGTACTTC. Amino acids: CASSQELAGVYEQYF.

This clone was seen a handful of times. The chain links TRBV5-4 to TRBJ2-2; 12 bases are shared with TRBD1. With V trimmed by 5 bases and J by 6 bases, 8 bases remained unmatched. Germline CDR1 reads SGHNT; CDR2 reads YYREEE (reference sequence). The CDR3 is 16 residues long. The CDR3 is CASSFRDRGRPGELFF. The CDR3 DNA follows: TGTGCCAGCAGTTTCCGGGACAGGGGGCGCCCCGGGGAGCTGTTTTTT.

This chain uses TRBV12-3 or TRBV12-4 with TRBJ1-1; D not resolved. The V gene lost 6 bases and the J gene lost 2 bases, with 10 bases spanning the gap. The CDR3 runs 13 residues. CDR3 nucleotide sequence: TGTGCCAGCAGATTAAGGACTAACACTGAAGCTTTCTTT. Amino acid sequence: CASRLRTNTEAFF.

This clone was counted between two and nine times. The chain joins TRBV7-9 to TRBJ2-5, with D tentatively TRBD1 (7 bases). The V gene's germline CDR1 is SEHNR and CDR2 FQNEAQ (reference sequence). CDR3 length: 18 amino acids. Trimming took off 3 bases at V and 0 bases at J, with 20 bases between the two ends. CDR3 nucleotide sequence: TGTGCCAGCAGCTTTAGCAGGGGGACTTACGTGGACCAAGAGACCCAGTACTTC. This codes for CASSFSRGTYVDQETQYF.